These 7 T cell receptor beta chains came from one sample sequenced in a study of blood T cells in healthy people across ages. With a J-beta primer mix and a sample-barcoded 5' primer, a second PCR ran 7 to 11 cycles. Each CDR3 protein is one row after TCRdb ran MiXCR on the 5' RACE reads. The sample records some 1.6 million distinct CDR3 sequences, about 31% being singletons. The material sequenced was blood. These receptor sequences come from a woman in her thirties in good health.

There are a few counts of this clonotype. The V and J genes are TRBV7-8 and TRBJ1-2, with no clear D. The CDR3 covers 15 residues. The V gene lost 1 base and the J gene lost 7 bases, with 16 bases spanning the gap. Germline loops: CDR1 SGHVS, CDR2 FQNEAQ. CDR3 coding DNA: TGTGCCAGCAGCTTAGTAGTCCGCGGCTCGGGTGGCTACACCTTC. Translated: CASSLVVRGSGGYTF.

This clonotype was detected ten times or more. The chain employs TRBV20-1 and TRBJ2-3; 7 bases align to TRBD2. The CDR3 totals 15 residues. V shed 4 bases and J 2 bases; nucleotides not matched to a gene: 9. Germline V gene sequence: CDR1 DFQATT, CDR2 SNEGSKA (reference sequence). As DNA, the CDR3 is TGCAGTGCTACCTTGGGACTATCGCCCACAGATACGCAGTATTTT. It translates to CSATLGLSPTDTQYF.

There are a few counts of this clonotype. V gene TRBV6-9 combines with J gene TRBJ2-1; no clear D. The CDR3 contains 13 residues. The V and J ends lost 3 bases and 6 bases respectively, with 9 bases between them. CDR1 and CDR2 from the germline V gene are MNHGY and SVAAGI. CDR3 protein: CASSYPLVNEQFF. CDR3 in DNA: TGTGCCAGCAGTTACCCCCTAGTCAATGAGCAGTTCTTC.

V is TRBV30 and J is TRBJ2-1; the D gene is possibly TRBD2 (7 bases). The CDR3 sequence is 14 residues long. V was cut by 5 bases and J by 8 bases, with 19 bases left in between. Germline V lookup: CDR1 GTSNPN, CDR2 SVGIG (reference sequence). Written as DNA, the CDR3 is TGTGCCTGGTCCACGGGGGGCAGAATCGATGAGCAGTTCTTC. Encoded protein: CAWSTGGRIDEQFF.

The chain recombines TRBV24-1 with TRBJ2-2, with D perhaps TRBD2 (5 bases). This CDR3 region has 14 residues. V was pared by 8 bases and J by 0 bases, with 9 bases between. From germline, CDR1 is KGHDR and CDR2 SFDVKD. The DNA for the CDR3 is TGTGCCACCAACAAGGGAGCGAACACCGGGGAGCTGTTTTTT. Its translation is CATNKGANTGELFF.

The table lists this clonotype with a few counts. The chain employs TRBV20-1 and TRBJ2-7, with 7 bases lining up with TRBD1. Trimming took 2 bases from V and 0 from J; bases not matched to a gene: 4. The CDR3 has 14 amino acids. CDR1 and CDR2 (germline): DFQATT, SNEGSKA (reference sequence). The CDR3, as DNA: TGCAGTGCTAGACTTCCAGGGGGCTCCTACGAGCAGTACTTC. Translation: CSARLPGGSYEQYF.

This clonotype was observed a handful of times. Here the CDR3 DNA reads TGCAGCGTTACCTCGGTGGGCAGGGTCTATGGCTACACCTTC. Translating gives CSVTSVGRVYGYTF. This chain links TRBV29-1 with TRBJ1-2; possibly TRBD1 for D (5 bases). The CDR3 has 14 amino acids. Per the germline V gene, CDR1 is SQVTM and CDR2 is ANQGSEA. Deletions cut 5 bases from V and 4 bases from J, with 17 bases between.